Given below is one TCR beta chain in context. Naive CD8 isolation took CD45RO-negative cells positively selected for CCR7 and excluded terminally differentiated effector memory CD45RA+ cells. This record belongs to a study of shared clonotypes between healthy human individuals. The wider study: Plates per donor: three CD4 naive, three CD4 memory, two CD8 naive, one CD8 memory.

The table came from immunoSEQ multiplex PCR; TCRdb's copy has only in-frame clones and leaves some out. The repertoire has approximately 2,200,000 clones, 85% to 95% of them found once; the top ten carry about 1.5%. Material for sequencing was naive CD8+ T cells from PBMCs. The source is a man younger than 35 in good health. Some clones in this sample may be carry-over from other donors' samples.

CDR3 protein: CASSLGTSGRVAGELFF. CDR3 nucleotides: TGCGCCAGCAGCCTAGGGACTAGCGGGAGGGTTGCCGGGGAGCTGTTTTTT. The chain joins TRBV4-3 to TRBJ2-2; TRBD2 matches at 16 bases. CDR3 size: 17 residues. CDR1 and CDR2 (germline): LGHNA, YSLEER. Trimming at V came to 4 bases and at J to 6 bases, leaving 5 bases not matched to a gene.